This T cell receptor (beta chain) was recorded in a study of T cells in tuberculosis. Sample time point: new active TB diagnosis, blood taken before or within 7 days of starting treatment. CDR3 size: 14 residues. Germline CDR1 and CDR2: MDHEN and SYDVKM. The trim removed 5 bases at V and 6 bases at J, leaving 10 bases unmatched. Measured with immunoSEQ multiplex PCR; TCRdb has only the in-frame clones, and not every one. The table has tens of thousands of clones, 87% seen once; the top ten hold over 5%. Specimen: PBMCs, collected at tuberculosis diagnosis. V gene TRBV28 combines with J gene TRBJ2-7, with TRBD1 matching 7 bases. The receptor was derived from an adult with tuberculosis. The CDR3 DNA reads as TGTGCCAGCAGTCCACAGGGGCAGAGTAGCGAGCAGTACTTC. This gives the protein CASSPQGQSSEQYF.